The rows below give T cell receptor beta chains drawn from one sample of a study of blood T cell repertoires in COVID-19. The protocol was immunoSEQ multiplex PCR, while the TCRdb copy is restricted to in-frame clones and leaves out a portion. The sample contains around 240,000 clones, roughly nine tenths of which appear only once. The specimen was PBMCs or T cells enriched from blood (not recorded which). The receptors were gathered from a human donor in a cohort exposed to, infected with or recovered from COVID-19 (not recorded which). The donor label of this sample is uncertain. The CDR3 runs from the conserved cysteine through the conserved F or W. The D gene is left open where the match is weak. The size of a clone is reported for some rows only, either as once, few or many, or as a class for expanded clones.

v_call	j_call	clone_size	d_call	cdr3_aa	cdr3_nt
TRBV10-3	TRBJ1-2	-	TRBD1	CAITPDRSNYGYTF	TGTGCCATCACCCCGGACAGGAGTAACTATGGCTACACCTTC
TRBV10-2	TRBJ2-1	-	TRBD2	CASSRLAGAQRNEQFF	TGCGCCAGCAGTAGACTAGCGGGGGCACAACGGAATGAGCAGTTCTTC
TRBV7-8	TRBJ1-3	-	TRBD1	CASSSTGGFGNTIYF	TGTGCCAGCAGCTCTACAGGGGGCTTTGGAAACACCATATATTTT
TRBV12-5	TRBJ2-7	-	-	CASGLPYYEQYF	TGTGCTAGTGGTTTGCCCTATTACGAGCAGTACTTC
TRBV12-3/TRBV12-4	TRBJ2-5	-	-	CASSLTGETQYF	TGTGCCAGCAGTTTAACCGGAGAGACCCAGTACTTC
TRBV30	TRBJ2-7	-	TRBD1	CACGTVNYEQYF	TGTGCCTGCGGGACAGTGAACTACGAGCAGTACTTC
TRBV5-6	TRBJ2-6	-	-	CASSFSLTGANVLTF	TGTGCCAGCAGCTTCTCCCTAACTGGGGCCAACGTCCTGACTTTC
TRBV11-2	TRBJ1-5	-	-	CASSMDRFGNQPQHF	TGTGCCAGCAGCATGGACAGATTTGGGAATCAGCCCCAGCATTTT
TRBV25-1	TRBJ1-4	-	-	CASSPYSLEKLFF	TGTGCCAGCAGCCCTTACAGCCTTGAAAAACTGTTTTTT
TRBV27	TRBJ1-6	-	TRBD1	CASRQTGQIHSPLHF	TGTGCCAGCAGACAGACGGGACAGATTCACTCACCCCTCCACTTT
TRBV6-5	TRBJ2-2	-	TRBD1	CASSRQGAGELFF	TGTGCCAGCAGCCGACAGGGAGCCGGGGAGCTGTTTTTT
TRBV19	TRBJ2-3	-	-	CATKRRTSTDTQYF	TGTGCCACAAAAAGAAGGACTAGCACAGATACGCAGTATTTT
TRBV4-2	TRBJ2-3	-	-	CASSQFQADTQYF	TGTGCCAGCAGCCAGTTTCAGGCAGATACGCAGTATTTT
TRBV27	TRBJ1-1	-	-	CASSQLGHPYTEAFF	TGTGCCAGCAGCCAGCTCGGACACCCGTACACTGAAGCTTTCTTT
TRBV19	TRBJ1-6	-	TRBD1	CASSNRDSHPISPLHF	TGTGCCAGTAGTAACCGGGACAGTCACCCAATTTCACCCCTCCACTTT
TRBV12-3/TRBV12-4	TRBJ1-6	-	-	CASSNQVNSPLHF	TGTGCCAGCAGTAACCAGGTTAATTCACCCCTCCACTTT
TRBV5-6	TRBJ1-4	-	-	CASSKGSEKLFF	TGTGCCAGCAGTAAGGGGTCTGAAAAACTGTTTTTT
TRBV6-5	TRBJ1-2	-	-	CASSYDSTNYGYTF	TGTGCCAGCAGTTACGACAGCACAAACTATGGCTACACCTTC
TRBV19	TRBJ1-2	-	TRBD1	CASSIRTGDYGYTF	TGTGCCAGTAGTATTCGGACAGGGGACTATGGCTACACCTTC
TRBV5-6	TRBJ2-1	-	TRBD1	CASSQTGGSYNEQFF	TGTGCCAGCAGCCAAACAGGGGGGTCCTACAATGAGCAGTTCTTC
TRBV27	TRBJ1-6	-	-	CASSQQGGDSPLHF	TGTGCCAGCAGTCAACAGGGTGGGGATTCACCCCTCCACTTT
TRBV30	TRBJ2-1	-	TRBD2	CAWRPGRGRRSSYNEQFF	TGTGCCTGGAGGCCCGGGCGGGGGAGGCGAAGCTCCTACAATGAGCAGTTCTTC
TRBV7-2	TRBJ1-3	-	-	CASSLIRVYGNTIYF	TGTGCCAGCAGCTTAATCAGGGTTTACGGAAACACCATATATTTT
TRBV23-1	TRBJ1-6	-	-	CASSQFPRVADTGSPSPLHF	TGCGCCAGCAGTCAATTCCCGCGCGTGGCGGATACCGGGTCTCCTTCACCCCTCCACTTT
TRBV3-1/TRBV3-2	TRBJ1-1	-	-	CASSQDRGRESTEAFF	TGTGCCAGCAGCCAGGACCGGGGGAGGGAGAGCACTGAAGCTTTCTTT
TRBV4-3	TRBJ1-1	-	TRBD1	CASSQDPWTGGLLGAFF	TGCGCCAGCAGCCAAGATCCGTGGACAGGGGGCTTGCTTGGAGCTTTCTTT
TRBV9	TRBJ1-1	-	-	CASSVDPEGNTEAFF	TGTGCCAGCAGCGTAGACCCCGAGGGGAACACTGAAGCTTTCTTT
TRBV4-1	TRBJ2-3	-	-	CASSPQQTRVTDTQYF	TGCGCCAGCAGCCCCCAACAGACCAGGGTTACAGATACGCAGTATTTT
TRBV29-1	TRBJ1-2	-	TRBD1	CSVVQGTGGFYGYTF	TGCAGCGTTGTTCAGGGGACAGGGGGCTTCTATGGCTACACCTTC
TRBV5-4	TRBJ2-7	-	-	CASSPGPGGVQREQYF	TGTGCCAGCAGCCCGGGTCCTGGGGGCGTCCAACGGGAGCAGTACTTC
TRBV19	TRBJ2-7	-	TRBD1	CASSIAQGEQYF	TGTGCCAGTAGTATAGCACAGGGGGAGCAGTACTTC
TRBV7-6	TRBJ2-6	-	-	CASSLRRGVPGANVLTF	TGTGCCAGCAGCTTACGCAGGGGGGTCCCTGGGGCCAACGTCCTGACTTTC
TRBV21-1	TRBJ2-5	-	-	CASSKGRGGETQYF	TGTGCCAGCAGCAAAGGCAGGGGTGGGGAGACCCAGTACTTC
TRBV3-1/TRBV3-2	TRBJ2-3	-	TRBD2	CASSQITSGGRDTQYF	TGTGCCAGCAGCCAGATAACTAGCGGGGGCAGAGATACGCAGTATTTT
TRBV4-1	TRBJ1-5	-	TRBD1	CASSPGQVLQPQHF	TGCGCCAGCAGCCCGGGACAGGTACTTCAGCCCCAGCATTTT
TRBV5-1	TRBJ2-7	-	-	CASSLVREQSYEQYF	TGCGCCAGCAGCTTGGTCCGGGAGCAATCCTACGAGCAGTACTTC
TRBV7-8	TRBJ1-2	-	TRBD1	CASSAGQGRGYTF	TGTGCCAGCAGCGCCGGACAGGGCCGGGGCTACACCTTC
TRBV6-4	TRBJ2-1	once	-	CASSDGTGLNEQFF	TGTGCCAGCAGTGACGGTACGGGACTGAATGAGCAGTTCTTC
TRBV29-1	TRBJ2-7	-	-	CSVTRSSYEQYF	TGCAGCGTCACCCGGAGCTCCTACGAGCAGTACTTC
TRBV7-9	TRBJ2-7	-	TRBD2	CASSPSPWERGPSYEQYF	TGTGCCAGCAGCCCAAGCCCCTGGGAGCGGGGGCCCTCCTACGAGCAGTACTTC
TRBV27	TRBJ2-3	-	TRBD1	CASSTGGTDTQYF	TGTGCCAGCAGTACAGGGGGCACAGATACGCAGTATTTT
TRBV7-2	TRBJ1-1	once	TRBD1	CASSLSRTGVNTEAFF	TGTGCCAGCAGTTTAAGTCGGACAGGCGTGAACACTGAAGCTTTCTTT
TRBV19	TRBJ1-3	-	-	CASSPRDPGNTIYF	TGTGCCAGTAGTCCTCGAGATCCTGGAAACACCATATATTTT
TRBV2	TRBJ2-1	once	-	CASSPSGSSYNEQFF	TGTGCCAGCAGTCCCTCGGGGAGCTCCTACAATGAGCAGTTCTTC
TRBV5-5	TRBJ2-7	-	TRBD1	CASSLDGTGATYEQYF	TGTGCCAGCAGCTTGGATGGGACAGGGGCTACCTACGAGCAGTACTTC
TRBV7-8	TRBJ1-5	many	-	CASSLAGPRSNQPQHF	TGTGCCAGCAGCTTAGCGGGGCCTCGGTCCAATCAGCCCCAGCATTTT
TRBV7-3	TRBJ2-3	-	-	CASSPSDPWSATQYF	TGTGCCAGCAGCCCCTCGGATCCGTGGAGCGCTACGCAGTATTTT
TRBV9	TRBJ1-2	few	-	CASSAGSHYGYTF	TGTGCCAGCAGCGCCGGTAGCCACTATGGCTACACCTTC
TRBV3-1/TRBV3-2	TRBJ1-6	-	-	CASSPGDAVRPPLHF	TGTGCCAGCAGCCCAGGGGACGCAGTCCGTCCACCCCTCCACTTT
TRBV20-1	TRBJ1-2	-	-	CSASGGGDYGYTF	TGCAGTGCTAGTGGAGGCGGGGACTATGGCTACACCTTC
TRBV10-3	TRBJ2-3	-	TRBD2	CAISVLAGGTGTDTQYF	TGTGCCATCAGTGTACTAGCGGGGGGGACAGGCACAGATACGCAGTATTTT
TRBV4-1	TRBJ1-3	-	-	CASSQPSRSPPGNTIYF	TGCGCCAGCAGCCAACCCTCCAGGTCCCCCCCTGGAAACACCATATATTTT
TRBV6-5	TRBJ2-7	-	TRBD1	CASSKPGQGYEQYF	TGTGCCAGCAGTAAGCCGGGACAGGGCTACGAGCAGTACTTC